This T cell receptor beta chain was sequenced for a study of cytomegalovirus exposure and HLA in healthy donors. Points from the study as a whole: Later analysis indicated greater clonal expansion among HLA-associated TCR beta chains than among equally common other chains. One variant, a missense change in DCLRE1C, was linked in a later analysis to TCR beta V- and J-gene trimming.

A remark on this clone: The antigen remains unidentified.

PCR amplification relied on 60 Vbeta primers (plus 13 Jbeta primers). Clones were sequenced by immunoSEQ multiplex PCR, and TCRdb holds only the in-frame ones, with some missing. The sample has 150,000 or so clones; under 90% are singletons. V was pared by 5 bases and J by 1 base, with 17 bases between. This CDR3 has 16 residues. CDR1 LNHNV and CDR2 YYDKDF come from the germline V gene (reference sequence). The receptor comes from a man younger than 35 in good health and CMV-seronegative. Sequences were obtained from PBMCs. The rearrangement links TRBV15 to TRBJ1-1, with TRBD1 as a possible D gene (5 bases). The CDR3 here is CATSPRVEGRNTEAFF. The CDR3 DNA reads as TGTGCCACCAGCCCAAGGGTGGAGGGGCGGAACACTGAAGCTTTCTTT.